The 28 T cell receptor beta chains presented below share a single source sample, sequenced in a study of tissue T cells after allogeneic stem cell transplantation (dated by TCRdb to between 2021 and 2023). Preparation of the library involved the immunoSEQ multiplex PCR assay. TCRdb limited this immuneACCESS table to in-frame rearrangements with V and J called. A share of clones is missing; checked studies link under half to unresolved V genes, and the rest is unexplained. This sample comprises fewer than 10,000 clones, approximately 48% of them detected only once. The ten largest make up 7% to 8.5% of the sample. Per the publication, the time point label means: mouse harvest day 7 after allogeneic transplant. Mouse grafts consisting of 10^7 T-cell-depleted bone marrow cells combined with 10^6 splenic CD5+ T cells were administered by tail vein injection. Sequenced: gut tissue. These receptors originate from a female BALB/c mouse given C57BL/6 T cells with graft-versus-host disease after an allogeneic hematopoietic cell transplant.

This clone was detected only a few times. Genes and germline are mouse. The read ends 1 residue shy of where the CDR3 ends; the end is completed using the germline J gene. The rearrangement links TRBV13-2 to TRBJ2-3; the match to TRBD2 covers 9 bases. The trim removed 0 bases at V and 0 bases at J, leaving 5 bases unmatched. Per germline, CDR1 NNHNN and CDR2 SYGAGS (reference sequence). This CDR3 has 17 amino acids. CDR3 DNA, as far as it was read: TGTGCCAGCGGTGATGCCGCTGGGGGGGGTAGTGCAGAAACGCTGTAT. Its translation is CASGDAAGGGSAETLY. The CDR3, in full, reads CASGDAAGGGSAETLYF.

On this clone: Mouse gene names apply. The read ends 1 residue before the CDR3 terminus; that terminus is restored from the germline J gene. The chain has TRBV26 and TRBJ2-3, with TRBD1 matching over 8 bases. Germline-derived CDR1 and CDR2 are KGHPV and FQNQEV (reference sequence). Trimming took 2 bases from V and 4 from J; bases not matched to a gene: 2. This CDR3 region has 14 residues. The sequenced CDR3 bases are TGTGCCAGCAGTCTGCGACAGGGGTCAGAAACGCTGTAT. This translates into CASSLRQGSETLY. The entire CDR3 reads CASSLRQGSETLYF.

Regarding this clone: Gene names follow the mouse nomenclature. The read halts 1 residue ahead of the CDR3 end, with the missing end drawn from the germline J gene. The gene calls are TRBV13-1 and TRBJ2-4; the D is unclear. The CDR3 has 13 amino acids. Trimming left V 0 bases short and J 0 bases short, with 2 bases between. CDR1 and CDR2 (germline): NSHNY, SYGAGN. Partial CDR3 DNA: TGTGCCAGCAGTGATGCTAGTCAAAACACCTTGTAC. It codes for CASSDASQNTLY. The full CDR3 reads CASSDASQNTLYF.

On this clone itself: Gene names and germline match the mouse. The read comes to an end 1 residue before the CDR3 does, leaving the germline J gene to fill in the end. V usage is TRBV26 and J usage is TRBJ2-1; 12 positions agree with TRBD2. The J segment lost 5 bases and the V segment lost 4 bases, leaving 3 bases of the junction unmatched. This CDR3 region has 15 residues. The germline CDR1 and CDR2 sequences are KGHPV and FQNQEV (reference sequence). The CDR3 loop reads CASSPDWGGDAEQFF. The sequenced CDR3 bases are TGTGCCAGCAGTCCCGACTGGGGGGGCGATGCTGAGCAGTTC.

A word on this clone: Gene names follow the mouse nomenclature. The sequence runs out 1 residue before the end of the CDR3; the remainder is reconstructed from the germline J gene. The V gene is TRBV26, the J gene TRBJ1-4; D gene unclear. CDR3 length: 13 amino acids. Germline assignment: CDR1 KGHPV and CDR2 FQNQEV (reference sequence). Trimming removed 0 bases at V and 4 bases at J, with 3 bases between. The CDR3 region is CASSLSSNERLFF. The part of the CDR3 DNA that was read is TGTGCCAGCAGTCTGTCGAGCAACGAAAGATTATTT.

Turning to this clone: Each gene name is a mouse one. The read ends 1 residue early relative to the CDR3; the germline J gene fills the gap. The chain has TRBV19 and TRBJ1-4; 9 nucleotides agree with TRBD1. Germline CDR1 reads FNHDT; CDR2 reads SITEND (reference sequence). CDR3 length equals 15 residues. Trimming removed 5 bases from V and 0 bases from J; junction bases left unmatched: 2. CDR3 in amino acids: CASSRTGVSNERLFF. The CDR3 bases that were read are TGTGCCAGCAGCCGGACAGGGGTTTCCAACGAAAGATTATTT.

About this clone: Here the gene names and germline are mouse. The read stops 1 residue short of the end of the CDR3; the missing end is completed from the germline J gene. The V gene is TRBV29, the J gene TRBJ2-3; D gene uncertain. V lost 6 bases, J lost 0 bases, and 4 bases lay in between. Germline-derived CDR1 and CDR2 are MSHET and SYDVDS. The CDR3 has 12 residues. The CDR3: CASRNSAETLYF. CDR3 DNA (partial): TGTGCTAGCAGAAATAGTGCAGAAACGCTGTAT.

Worth noting for this clone: The gene symbols are mouse symbols. Read coverage stops 1 residue before the CDR3 terminus; the germline J gene supplies the remainder. This rearrangement joins TRBV16 to TRBJ2-3; D unclear. This CDR3 contains 15 residues. CDR1 and CDR2 from the germline V gene are SGHSA and FRNQAP. Trimming took 0 bases from V and 0 from J, leaving 7 bases between them. The CDR3 loop reads CASSLEGGSAETLYF. CDR3 bases read: TGTGCAAGCAGCTTAGAGGGCGGGAGTGCAGAAACGCTGTAT. The whole variable domain, remainder taken from reference TRBV16 and TRBJ2-3, is NAGVIQTPRHKVTGKGQEATLWCEPISGHSAVFWYRQTIVQGLEFLTYFRNQAPIDDSGMPKERFSAQMPNQSHSTLKIQSTQPQDSAVYLCASSLEGGSAETLYFGSGTRLTVL.

Concerning this clone: The genes are named according to mouse. The read terminates 1 residue before the CDR3 end, so the remaining end is supplied by the germline J gene. The chain employs TRBV12-2 and TRBJ1-1, with D perhaps TRBD1 (5 bases). CDR3 length: 14 amino acids. Trimming left V 0 bases short and J 0 bases short, with 7 bases between. Germline loops: CDR1 SGHLS, CDR2 HYDKME. CDR3 DNA, as far as it was read: TGTGCCAGCTCTCTCACGGGGGCAAACACAGAAGTCTTC. Amino acids: CASSLTGANTEVF. The full CDR3 sequence reads CASSLTGANTEVFF.

This clone was detected a few times. Gene names follow the mouse nomenclature. The read falls 1 residue short of the CDR3 end, and the missing part is taken from the germline J gene. The rearrangement uses TRBV23 and TRBJ1-1; the table names TRBD1, a call not compared with the DNA. Germline V CDR1 and CDR2: KGHTA, FQNQQP. The CDR3 loop spans 14 amino acids. CDR3 region: CSSSHTDANTEVFF. The sequenced CDR3 bases are TGCTCCAGCAGCCATACAGATGCAAACACAGAAGTCTTC.

This clone was recorded a few times. The gene names here belong to mouse. Sequencing ends 1 residue short of the CDR3 end; the germline J gene provides the rest. The chain carries TRBV14 and TRBJ2-5, with 11 positions matching TRBD1. CDR1 is SGHDT and CDR2 is FRDEAV in the germline V gene. The CDR3 has 15 amino acids. V lost 5 bases and J lost 2; bases outside the gene matches: 4. CDR3 amino acids: CASSWTGGTQDTQYF. The CDR3 bases that were read are TGTGCCAGCAGCTGGACAGGGGGCACCCAAGACACCCAGTAC.

Notes on this clone: The gene symbols are mouse symbols. Read coverage stops 1 residue before the CDR3 terminus; the germline J gene supplies the remainder. The chain combines TRBV26 with TRBJ2-5; D is perhaps TRBD2 (7 bases). The V end lost 0 bases, the J end lost 5 bases, and 12 bases lay between the germline ends. The germline V gene has CDR1 KGHPV and CDR2 FQNQEV (reference sequence). The CDR3 is 15 residues long. The part of the CDR3 DNA that was read is TGTGCCAGCAGTCTGTCGTGGGGGGCGGGAGACACCCAGTAC. It yields the protein CASSLSWGAGDTQY. The complete CDR3 reads CASSLSWGAGDTQYF.

A word on this clone: The gene names given are mouse names. The CDR3 is cut off 1 residue early in the read; its end comes from the germline J gene. The chain carries TRBV5 and TRBJ2-1; tentatively, D is TRBD1 (5 bases). The CDR3 covers 15 residues. CDR1 LGHNA and CDR2 YNLKQL come from the germline V gene (reference sequence). V lost 1 base and J 0 bases, leaving 7 bases between the germline ends. CDR3 bases read: TGTGCCAGCAGCCAAGGGACATTTAACTATGCTGAGCAGTTC. Protein: CASSQGTFNYAEQF. The full CDR3 protein reads CASSQGTFNYAEQFF.

This clone was seen only a few times. Mouse gene names apply. The DNA ends 1 residue before the CDR3 does, and the rest of the CDR3 is filled in from the germline J gene. The J gene is TRBJ1-1, the V gene TRBV2; TRBD1 is a possible D gene (5 bases). CDR1 LGHNA and CDR2 YSYQKL come from the germline V gene. This CDR3 is built from 13 residues. V was shortened by 0 bases and J by 3 bases, with 5 bases between the two germline ends. The sequenced CDR3 bases are TGTGCCAGCAGCCAAGACAGGGACACAGAAGTCTTC. It codes for CASSQDRDTEVF. From start to end, the CDR3 is CASSQDRDTEVFF.

As for this clone: Genes and germline come from the mouse. CDR3 sequence reads: CASSLRSSGNTLYF. The sequenced CDR3 bases are TGTGCCAGCAGTCTTAGGAGTTCTGGAAATACGCTCTAT. The chain carries TRBV26 and TRBJ1-3; no clear D gene. The CDR3 is cut off 1 residue early in the read; its end comes from the germline J gene. The CDR3 consists of 14 residues. The V end was cut by 3 bases, the J end by 0 bases, with 6 bases between. Germline V gives CDR1 KGHPV, CDR2 FQNQEV (reference sequence). Together with reference TRBV26 and TRBJ1-3, the CDR3 gives the full variable domain: NSKVIQTPRYLVKGQGQKAKMRCIPEKGHPVVFWYQQNKNNEFKFLINFQNQEVLQQIDMTEKRFSAECPSNSPCSLEIQSSEAGDSALYLCASSLRSSGNTLYFGEGSRLIVV.

Turning to this clone: The gene symbols are mouse symbols. Coverage ceases 1 residue before the CDR3 finishes, and the germline J gene fills in the end. This chain joins TRBV26 and TRBJ1-3; 12 nucleotides agree with TRBD1. Germline V gene sequence: CDR1 KGHPV, CDR2 FQNQEV (reference sequence). The CDR3 runs to 15 residues. V lost 6 bases and J lost 5; bases outside the gene matches: 5. Partial CDR3 DNA: TGTGCCAGCAGCCCGGGACAGGGGGCTCGAAATACGCTCTAT. Amino acid sequence: CASSPGQGARNTLY. The full CDR3 protein reads CASSPGQGARNTLYF.

This clone was detected only a few times. Gene names are mouse gene names. The CDR3 end lies 1 residue beyond the end of the read and is filled in from the germline J gene. The chain has TRBV14 and TRBJ1-4; the match to TRBD1 covers 7 bases. In germline, CDR1 is SGHDT, CDR2 FRDEAV. J lost 7 bases, V lost 5 bases, and 5 bases had no gene match. This CDR3 region has 13 residues. The DNA read from the CDR3 is TGTGCCAGCAGCCAAACAGGGGTCGAAAGATTATTT. It is translated as CASSQTGVERLF. The whole CDR3 sequence reads CASSQTGVERLFF.

This clone showed up just once. The genes and germline here are from mouse. The read terminates 1 residue before the CDR3 end, so the remaining end is supplied by the germline J gene. Distinct nucleotide sequences in the sample also encode this CDR3. The chain joins TRBV26 to TRBJ2-2; 7 nucleotides align to TRBD1. Germline V gene lookup returns CDR1 KGHPV and CDR2 FQNQEV (reference sequence). After removal of 4 bases from V and 1 base from J, the junction contained 0 bases not matched to a gene. This CDR3 comprises 14 residues. The DNA read from the CDR3 is TGTGCCAGCAGTCGACAGGGAAACACCGGGCAGCTCTAC. Its translation: CASSRQGNTGQLY. The full CDR3 protein is CASSRQGNTGQLYF.

Of note for this clone: The genes and germline here are from mouse. The read stops 1 residue short of the end of the CDR3; the missing end is completed from the germline J gene. The chain joins TRBV19 to TRBJ2-7, with 9 bases identical to TRBD2. This CDR3 is 14 amino acids long. V gave up 2 bases and J gave up 0 bases; unmatched junction bases: 0. Germline V gene data show CDR1 as FNHDT and CDR2 as SITEND (reference sequence). CDR3 DNA (partial): TGTGCCAGCAGTATCTGGGGGGGCTCCTATGAACAGTAC. Its translation is CASSIWGGSYEQY. The full-length CDR3 reads as CASSIWGGSYEQYF.

Turning to this clone: Genes here carry mouse names. The read finishes 1 residue shy of the CDR3 end, and the germline J gene is used to complete it. The chain employs TRBV12-2 and TRBJ2-1; maybe TRBD2 (6 bases). Trimming shortened V by 0 bases and J by 3 bases, and 11 bases separated the two germline ends. The CDR3 length is 15 residues. The germline V gene encodes CDR1 SGHLS and CDR2 HYDKME. The sequenced CDR3 bases are TGTGCCAGCTCTCTCGAAACCTGGGGCTATGCTGAGCAGTTC. This sequence encodes CASSLETWGYAEQF. The CDR3, in full, reads CASSLETWGYAEQFF.

Details on this clone: These gene names are mouse names. The read ends 1 residue early relative to the CDR3; the germline J gene fills the gap. The chain recombines TRBV12-1 with TRBJ2-4; D might be TRBD1 (6 bases). CDR3 length: 13 residues. The V and J ends lost 2 bases and 5 bases respectively, with 10 bases between them. CDR1 SGHSN and CDR2 HYEKVE come from the germline V gene. The sequenced part of the CDR3 DNA is TGTGCCAGCTCTCCCACAGGGAGAAACACCTTGTAC. Residues: CASSPTGRNTLY. The full CDR3 is CASSPTGRNTLYF.

In this sample, this clone is medium-sized. Gene names and germline refer to mouse. The CDR3 extends 1 residue past the end of the read, so its final part is completed from the germline J gene. The rearrangement uses TRBV29 and TRBJ2-1; D gene uncertain. Germline CDR1 is MSHET and CDR2 is SYDVDS. The V end lost 1 base, the J end lost 4 bases, and 5 bases lay between the germline ends. This CDR3 has 13 residues. This chain's CDR3 is CASSLFGYAEQFF. The part of the CDR3 DNA that was read is TGTGCTAGCAGTTTATTCGGTTATGCTGAGCAGTTC.

By share of the sample, this clone is medium-sized. Germline and genes: mouse. Coverage ceases 1 residue before the CDR3 finishes, and the germline J gene fills in the end. The chain uses TRBV31 and TRBJ2-5; no firm D call. Germline CDR1 and CDR2: GKSSPN and SITVG. CDR3 size: 13 residues. Deletions cut 0 bases from V and 4 bases from J, with 8 bases between. The DNA read from the CDR3 is TGTGCCTGGAGTCTGTTGGGAGAAGACACCCAGTAC. It specifies CAWSLLGEDTQY. The whole CDR3 protein reads CAWSLLGEDTQYF.

Concerning this clone itself: A much larger clone sits a single nucleotide away, making a read error possible. The gene symbols are mouse symbols. The CDR3 end falls 1 residue outside the read, so it is completed with the germline J gene. The chain uses TRBV26 and TRBJ2-7, with 7 bases lining up with TRBD1. In germline, CDR1 is KGHPV, CDR2 FQNQEV (reference sequence). The length of the CDR3 is 12 residues. The trim removed 4 bases at V and 4 bases at J, leaving 1 base unmatched. The sequenced part of the CDR3 DNA is TGTGCCAGCAGTCAGGGACAGTATGAACAGTAC. It is translated as CASSQGQYEQY. The full CDR3 is CASSQGQYEQYF.

Notes on this clone: Gene labels here are mouse ones. The read halts 1 residue ahead of the CDR3 end, with the missing end drawn from the germline J gene. The chain employs TRBV13-2 and TRBJ2-1; D uncertain. The V gene's germline CDR1 is NNHNN and CDR2 SYGAGS (reference sequence). Trimming took off 0 bases at V and 7 bases at J, with 2 bases between the two ends. The length of the CDR3 is 11 residues. CDR3 DNA (partial): TGTGCCAGCGGTGATGAAGCTGAGCAGTTC. It yields the protein CASGDEAEQF. The whole CDR3 region reads CASGDEAEQFF.

In the case of this clone: The genes and germline here are from mouse. Read sequence stops 1 residue before the CDR3 end, and the germline J gene provides the missing end. The V and J genes are TRBV26 and TRBJ2-1; D could derive from TRBD1 or TRBD2 (5 bases each). Germline CDR1 reads KGHPV; CDR2 reads FQNQEV (reference sequence). The CDR3 covers 15 residues. Trimming took off 2 bases at V and 3 bases at J, with 11 bases between the two ends. The CDR3 DNA, read in part, is TGTGCCAGCAGTCTGGAGGGGCGGGGCTATGCTGAGCAGTTC. Amino acids: CASSLEGRGYAEQF. The complete CDR3 protein is CASSLEGRGYAEQFF.

This clone was seen a handful of times. Mouse names are used for the genes. The read falls 1 residue short of the CDR3 end, and the missing part is taken from the germline J gene. This sequence joins TRBV3 and TRBJ1-3; TRBD1 aligns across 8 bases. The germline gives CDR1 SNHLY, CDR2 FYNGKV (reference sequence). The trim removed 4 bases at V and 2 bases at J, leaving 1 base unmatched. The CDR3 is 14 amino acids. CDR3 loop: CASSSTGAGNTLYF. The sequenced CDR3 bases are TGTGCCAGCAGCTCGACAGGGGCTGGAAATACGCTCTAT.

This clone was seen a handful of times. All gene names here are mouse names. Coverage ceases 1 residue before the CDR3 finishes, and the germline J gene fills in the end. The rearrangement links TRBV12-2 to TRBJ1-4; 7 bases agree with TRBD1. The CDR3 is 13 amino acids. After removal of 4 bases from V and 5 bases from J, the junction contained 3 bases not matched to a gene. Germline loops: CDR1 SGHLS, CDR2 HYDKME. CDR3 residues: CASSRDSNERLFF. The sequenced CDR3 bases are TGTGCCAGCTCCCGGGACAGTAACGAAAGATTATTT.